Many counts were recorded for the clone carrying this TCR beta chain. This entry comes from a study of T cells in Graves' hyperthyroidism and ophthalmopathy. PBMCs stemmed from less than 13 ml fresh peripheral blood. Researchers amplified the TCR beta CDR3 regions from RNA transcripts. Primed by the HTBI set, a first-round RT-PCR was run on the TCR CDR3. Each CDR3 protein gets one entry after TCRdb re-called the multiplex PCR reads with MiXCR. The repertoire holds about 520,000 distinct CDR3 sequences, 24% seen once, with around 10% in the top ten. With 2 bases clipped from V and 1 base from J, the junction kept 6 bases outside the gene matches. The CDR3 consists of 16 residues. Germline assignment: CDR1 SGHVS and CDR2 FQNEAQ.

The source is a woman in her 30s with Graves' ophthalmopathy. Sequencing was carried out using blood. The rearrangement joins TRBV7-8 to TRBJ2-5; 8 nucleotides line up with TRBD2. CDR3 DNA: TGTGCCAGCAGCTTAACCGGCGGGGGGATCCAAGAGACCCAGTACTTC. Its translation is CASSLTGGGIQETQYF.